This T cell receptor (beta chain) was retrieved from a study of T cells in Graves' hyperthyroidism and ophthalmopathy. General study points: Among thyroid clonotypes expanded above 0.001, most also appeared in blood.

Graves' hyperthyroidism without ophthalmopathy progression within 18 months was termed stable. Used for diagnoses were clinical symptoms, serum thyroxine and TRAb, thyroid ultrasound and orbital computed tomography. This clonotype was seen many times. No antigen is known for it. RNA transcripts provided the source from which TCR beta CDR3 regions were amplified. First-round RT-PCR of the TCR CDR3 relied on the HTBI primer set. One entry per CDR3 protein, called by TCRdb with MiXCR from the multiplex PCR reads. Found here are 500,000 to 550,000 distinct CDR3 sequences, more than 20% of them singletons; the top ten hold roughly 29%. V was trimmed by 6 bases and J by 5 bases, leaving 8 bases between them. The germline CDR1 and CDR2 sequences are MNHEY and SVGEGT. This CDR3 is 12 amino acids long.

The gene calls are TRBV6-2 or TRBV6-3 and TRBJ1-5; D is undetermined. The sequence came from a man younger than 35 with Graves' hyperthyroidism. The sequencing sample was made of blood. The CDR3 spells CASRASDQPQHF. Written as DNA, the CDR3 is TGTGCCAGCAGGGCCTCGGATCAGCCCCAGCATTTT.